The sequence of this T cell receptor (beta chain) was determined in a study of response to subunit inactivated influenza vaccine. Germline V lookup: CDR1 MDHEN, CDR2 SYDVKM. V shed 4 bases, J shed 4 bases, and the junction held 9 bases outside the gene matches. This CDR3 spans 17 amino acids. One entry per CDR3 protein results from TCRdb running MiXCR on the RT-PCR reads. The sample holds around 790,000 distinct CDR3 sequences, around 20% seen once. The sample was PBMCs from blood, taken 5 days after vaccination. The chain joins TRBV28 to TRBJ2-1; 11 positions match TRBD2. This TCR derives from a man between 50 and 59 years old who received an inactivated influenza vaccine. The CDR3 loop reads CASSSLRRLAGYNEQFF. Here the CDR3 DNA reads TGTGCCAGCAGTTCCCTTCGTCGACTAGCGGGGTACAATGAGCAGTTCTTC.